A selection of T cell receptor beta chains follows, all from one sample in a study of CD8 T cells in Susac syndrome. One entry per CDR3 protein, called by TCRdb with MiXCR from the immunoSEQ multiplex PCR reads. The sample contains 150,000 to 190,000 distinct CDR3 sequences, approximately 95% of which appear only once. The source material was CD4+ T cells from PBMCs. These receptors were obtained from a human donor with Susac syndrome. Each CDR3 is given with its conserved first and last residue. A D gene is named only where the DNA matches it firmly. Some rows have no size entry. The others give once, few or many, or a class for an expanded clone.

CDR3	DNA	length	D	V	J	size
CASSNRQAGELFF	TGTGCCAGCAGCAATCGACAGGCCGGGGAGCTGTTTTTT	13	.	TRBV5-4	TRBJ2-2	.
CATRQGSSGANVLTF	TGTGCCACCCGACAGGGTAGCTCTGGGGCCAACGTCCTGACTTTC	15	TRBD1	TRBV10-3	TRBJ2-6	.
CSVGGAGDYGYTF	TGCAGCGTTGGGGGGGCAGGGGACTATGGCTACACCTTC	13	.	TRBV29-1	TRBJ1-2	.
CSVAGGTDTQYF	TGCAGCGTTGCAGGCGGGACAGATACGCAGTATTTT	12	.	TRBV29-1	TRBJ2-3	few
CASSSTPIPPLHF	TGTGCCAGCAGCTCCACTCCGATTCCACCCCTCCACTTT	13	.	TRBV7-2	TRBJ1-6	.
CASSFGTGKNIQYF	TGTGCCAGCAGTTTCGGGACAGGCAAAAACATTCAGTACTTC	14	TRBD1	TRBV27	TRBJ2-4	once
CASSPTRLAGVSDTQYF	TGTGCCAGCAGCCCCACACGGCTAGCGGGGGTTTCAGATACGCAGTATTTT	17	TRBD2	TRBV5-6	TRBJ2-3	.
CSSGTGNGYTF	TGCAGCTCAGGGACAGGGAATGGCTACACCTTC	11	TRBD1	TRBV29-1	TRBJ1-2	.
CASSEQGNTEAFF	TGTGCCAGCAGTGAACAGGGTAACACTGAAGCTTTCTTT	13	.	TRBV6-2/TRBV6-3	TRBJ1-1	.
CASSQRTDSYEQYF	TGTGCCAGCAGCCAAAGGACTGATTCCTACGAGCAGTACTTC	14	.	TRBV13	TRBJ2-7	.
CASKSGWNSPLHF	TGTGCCAGCAAGTCAGGGTGGAATTCACCCCTCCACTTT	13	.	TRBV6-5	TRBJ1-6	.
CSVGAEGYEQYF	TGCAGCGTAGGAGCGGAAGGGTACGAGCAGTACTTC	12	.	TRBV29-1	TRBJ2-7	.
CASSQDLGSFNEQFF	TGTGCCAGCAGCCAAGATCTCGGATCCTTCAATGAGCAGTTCTTC	15	.	TRBV14	TRBJ2-1	.
CASSEFGNQPQHF	TGTGCCAGCAGTGAATTTGGTAATCAGCCCCAGCATTTT	13	.	TRBV25-1	TRBJ1-5	.
CATSRAPGGSENEQYF	TGTGCCACCAGCAGAGCCCCCGGGGGATCCGAGAACGAGCAGTACTTC	16	.	TRBV15	TRBJ2-7	.
CASSQPTSTTNYGYTF	TGCGCCAGCAGCCAACCCACTTCGACTACTAACTATGGCTACACCTTC	16	.	TRBV4-1	TRBJ1-2	.
CSVAEVTGTAYEQYF	TGCAGCGTTGCGGAGGTTACCGGGACAGCCTACGAGCAGTACTTC	15	TRBD1	TRBV29-1	TRBJ2-7	.
CASAEEVGNQPQHF	TGTGCTAGTGCCGAGGAGGTAGGCAATCAGCCCCAGCATTTT	14	.	TRBV12-5	TRBJ1-5	.
CASSVTGAVWSGYQETQYF	TGTGCCAGCAGCGTGACAGGGGCCGTGTGGTCGGGGTACCAAGAGACCCAGTACTTC	19	TRBD1	TRBV5-4	TRBJ2-5	.
CASTPTGFSGANVLTF	TGTGCCAGCACCCCCACCGGTTTCTCTGGGGCCAACGTCCTGACTTTC	16	.	TRBV5-4	TRBJ2-6	.
CATSRYLQGYEQYF	TGTGCCACCAGCAGATACTTACAGGGCTACGAGCAGTACTTC	14	.	TRBV15	TRBJ2-7	.
CASSLVGGEAYNEQFF	TGTGCCAGCAGCTTAGTAGGGGGGGAAGCCTACAATGAGCAGTTCTTC	16	.	TRBV7-2	TRBJ2-1	.
CATSSELFAEQFF	TGTGCCACCAGCAGTGAGCTCTTCGCCGAGCAGTTCTTC	13	.	TRBV15	TRBJ2-1	.
CASSQTGGPGELFF	TGCGCCAGCAGCCAAACAGGGGGCCCCGGGGAGCTGTTTTTT	14	TRBD1	TRBV4-1	TRBJ2-2	.
CASSLDQNTEAFF	TGTGCCAGCAGTTTAGACCAGAACACTGAAGCTTTCTTT	13	.	TRBV27	TRBJ1-1	.
CASKGGVEQFF	TGTGCCAGTAAAGGGGGGGTTGAGCAGTTCTTC	11	.	TRBV25-1	TRBJ2-1	.
CSAEGQGFTGELFF	TGCAGTGCTGAGGGACAGGGGTTCACCGGGGAGCTGTTTTTT	14	TRBD1	TRBV20-1	TRBJ2-2	.
CASSFPPYREETQYF	TGTGCCAGCAGCTTTCCCCCATACAGGGAAGAGACCCAGTACTTC	15	.	TRBV7-9	TRBJ2-5	.
CSARGGNIQYF	TGCAGTGCTAGGGGGGGAAACATTCAGTACTTC	11	.	TRBV20-1	TRBJ2-4	.
CASSQEVSHTSYEQYF	TGCGCCAGCAGCCAAGAGGTCAGTCATACATCCTACGAGCAGTACTTC	16	.	TRBV4-1	TRBJ2-7	.